This T cell receptor (beta chain) originates from a study of long-term antiretroviral therapy in people with HIV. Notes on the study in general: Diversity measured after ART increased yet remained under transplant donor controls.

Notes on this clone: The antigen remains unidentified.

V lost 6 bases, J lost 7 bases, and 18 bases lay in between. CDR1 is SGHNT, CDR2 YENEEA, per germline. The CDR3 runs to 14 residues. Researchers report immunoSEQ v3.0 was run at survey level. The repertoire was sequenced with immunoSEQ multiplex PCR; TCRdb's copy has only in-frame clones and lacks some. The table has around 12,000 clones, roughly 80% seen once; the top ten hold about 20%. Sequences were derived from unsorted PBMCs, sampled 0.5 years before starting antiretroviral therapy. V is TRBV11-3 and J is TRBJ1-2; the D gene is possibly TRBD1 (5 bases). The receptor was isolated from a woman aged 40-49 years with HIV. The CDR3 spells CASSRDGGQGGYTF. The CDR3 DNA reads as TGTGCCAGCAGTCGAGATGGAGGGCAGGGTGGCTACACCTTC.